Shown below are 8 T cell receptor beta chains from a single sample sequenced in a study of T cells in Graves' hyperthyroidism and ophthalmopathy (dated by TCRdb to the late 2010s). Receptors were amplified or captured by multiplex PCR. For sequencing, an Illumina HiSeq 2000 was employed. TCR beta CDR3 regions were amplified from RNA transcripts. The first round of RT-PCR for the TCR CDR3 was performed with the HTBI primer set and the Qiagen OneStep RT-PCR kit. The public reads were reprocessed in TCRdb via fastp at Q25 and MiXCR, keeping in-frame beta chains. CDR3 protein duplicates are merged, each entry listing the most common genes and DNA. The sample data list approximately 740,000 distinct CDR3 sequences, and approximately 15% of these were observed just once. Clones ranked in the top ten supply roughly 10% of the sample. Sequencing was carried out using blood. These receptors were taken from a woman aged 18-29 years with Graves' hyperthyroidism.

This clonotype appeared many times. The genes are TRBV28 and TRBJ1-4, with D unresolved. V was cut by 2 bases and J by 12 bases, with 7 bases left in between. Germline V gives CDR1 MDHEN, CDR2 SYDVKM. The CDR3 is made up of 11 amino acids. Here the CDR3 reads CASSLRRELFF. Here the CDR3 DNA reads TGTGCCAGCAGTTTAAGGAGGGAACTGTTTTTT.

This clonotype was detected once. This rearrangement joins TRBV2 to TRBJ1-2, with 11 nucleotides matching TRBD1. Germline lookup yields CDR1 SNHLY and CDR2 FYNNEI. Trimming removed 7 bases from V and 7 bases from J; junction bases left unmatched: 5. The CDR3 is 13 amino acids. The CDR3 DNA follows: TGTGCCAGCACTAGGGACAGGGGGTTTGGCTACACCTTC. This sequence encodes CASTRDRGFGYTF. The variable domain in full, completed from reference TRBV2 and TRBJ1-2, reads EPEVTQTPSHQVTQMGQEVILRCVPISNHLYFYWYRQILGQKVEFLVSFYNNEISEKSEIFDDQFSVERPDGSNFTLKIRSTKLEDSAMYFCASTRDRGFGYTFGSGTRLTVV.

This clonotype was seen more than once but under ten times. This chain uses TRBV6-5 with TRBJ2-3; 14 bases fit TRBD2. This CDR3 has 17 amino acids. V was pared by 2 bases and J by 1 base, with 2 bases of the junction left unmatched. Germline assignment: CDR1 MNHEY and CDR2 SVGAGI. The CDR3 DNA is TGTGCCAGCAGTTACCGACTAGCGGGAGGGCGCACAGATACGCAGTATTTT. It yields the protein CASSYRLAGGRTDTQYF.

This clonotype showed up just a few times. The V call is TRBV29-1, the J call TRBJ1-3; 7 bases are a match to TRBD1. CDR3 size: 16 residues. The germline gives CDR1 SQVTM, CDR2 ANQGSEA. V lost 6 bases, J lost 0 bases, and 11 bases stayed unmatched. The CDR3 DNA reads as TGCAGCGTGGCGGCCGTGGGACAGAGCTCTGGAAACACCATATATTTT. Translated: CSVAAVGQSSGNTIYF. The full variable domain, completed using reference TRBV29-1 and TRBJ1-3, is SAVISQKPSRDICQRGTSLTIQCQVDSQVTMMFWYRQQPGQSLTLIATANQGSEATYESGFVIDKFPISRPNLTFSTLTVSNMSPEDSSIYLCSVAAVGQSSGNTIYFGEGSWLTVV.

This clonotype was found many times. This sequence joins TRBV5-8 and TRBJ1-5, with a possible D match to TRBD1 (6 bases). The CDR3 spans 15 residues. CDR1 and CDR2 (germline): SGHTS, YDEGEE. Trimming shortened V by 5 bases and J by 0 bases, and 12 bases separated the two germline ends. CDR3 sequence (DNA): TGTGCCAGCAGTACCGGACAGAATAGCAATCAGCCCCAGCATTTT. It is translated as CASSTGQNSNQPQHF. Drawing the rest from reference TRBV5-8 and TRBJ1-5, the complete variable domain is EAGVTQSPTHLIKTRGQQATLRCSPISGHTSVYWYQQALGLGLQFLLWYDEGEERNRGNFPPRFSGRQFPNYSSELNVNALELEDSALYLCASSTGQNSNQPQHFGDGTRLSIL.

This clonotype was observed at least ten times. This chain uses TRBV11-2 with TRBJ2-5; TRBD2 agrees at 9 bases. CDR3 length: 15 amino acids. Germline CDR1 and CDR2: SGHAT and FQNNGV. V shed 2 bases, J shed 2 bases, and the junction held 3 bases outside the gene matches. CDR3 loop: CASSLFLAGQETQYF. DNA of the CDR3: TGTGCCAGCAGCTTATTCCTAGCGGGGCAAGAGACCCAGTACTTC. Using reference TRBV11-2 and TRBJ2-5 for the parts outside the CDR3, the full variable domain is EAGVAQSPRYKIIEKRQSVAFWCNPISGHATLYWYQQILGQGPKLLIQFQNNGVVDDSQLPKDRFSAERLKGVDSTLKIQPAKLEDSAVYLCASSLFLAGQETQYFGPGTRLLVL.

This clonotype was detected ten times or more. The rearrangement links TRBV20-1 to TRBJ1-5, with a weak D call TRBD1 (5 bases). CDR3 length: 13 residues. CDR1 is DFQATT and CDR2 is SNEGSKA in the germline V gene (reference sequence). The ends were cut back, 4 bases at V and 5 bases at J, with 12 bases in the middle. The CDR3 DNA sequence: TGCAGTGCTACCCGGGACGGGGATCAGCCCCAGCATTTT. Translated, it gives CSATRDGDQPQHF.

A few counts support this clonotype. This chain connects TRBV2 to TRBJ1-6, with a possible D match to TRBD1 (5 bases). Germline V gene lookup returns CDR1 SNHLY and CDR2 FYNNEI. This CDR3 comprises 15 residues. V gave up 7 bases and J gave up 4 bases, with 14 bases separating them. The chain's CDR3 is CASKQGPQYNSPLHF. In DNA, the CDR3 is TGTGCCAGCAAGCAGGGACCCCAGTATAATTCACCCCTCCACTTT.